This T cell receptor beta chain was sequenced during a study of T-cell memory formation after mild COVID-19. Study at large: TCR clustering was largely donor specific. Study-wide findings and caveats: Pre-infection memory contained some responding clones, which suggested that cross-reactive memory had joined. Mostly located in CM and EM were contracting CD4+ clones, with contracting CD8+ clones located in EMRA.

In regard to this clonotype: Its antigen is unknown.

Germline CDR1 LGHDT, CDR2 YNNKEL (reference sequence). V shed 4 bases, J shed 2 bases, and the junction held 19 bases outside the gene matches. The CDR3 extends over 20 amino acids. Employing constant-segment primers, 5'RACE generated TCR alpha and TCR beta cDNA libraries bearing sample barcodes and UMIs. Each CDR3 protein is one row after TCRdb ran MiXCR on the 5' RACE reads. The table shows under 400,000 distinct CDR3 sequences, with around 30% occurring only once. The source of this sequence is an adult woman who had mild COVID-19 (a few samples of this study predate the infection). Cell type and time point are not known. What was sequenced was PBMCs or a T cell subset sorted from them (not recorded which). The chain combines TRBV3-1 with TRBJ2-2, with TRBD1 matching 7 bases. CDR3 region: CASSRRQGYLQLGNTGELFF. The CDR3 region has the DNA TGTGCCAGCAGCCGGCGACAGGGCTATCTGCAACTGGGAAACACCGGGGAGCTGTTTTTT.